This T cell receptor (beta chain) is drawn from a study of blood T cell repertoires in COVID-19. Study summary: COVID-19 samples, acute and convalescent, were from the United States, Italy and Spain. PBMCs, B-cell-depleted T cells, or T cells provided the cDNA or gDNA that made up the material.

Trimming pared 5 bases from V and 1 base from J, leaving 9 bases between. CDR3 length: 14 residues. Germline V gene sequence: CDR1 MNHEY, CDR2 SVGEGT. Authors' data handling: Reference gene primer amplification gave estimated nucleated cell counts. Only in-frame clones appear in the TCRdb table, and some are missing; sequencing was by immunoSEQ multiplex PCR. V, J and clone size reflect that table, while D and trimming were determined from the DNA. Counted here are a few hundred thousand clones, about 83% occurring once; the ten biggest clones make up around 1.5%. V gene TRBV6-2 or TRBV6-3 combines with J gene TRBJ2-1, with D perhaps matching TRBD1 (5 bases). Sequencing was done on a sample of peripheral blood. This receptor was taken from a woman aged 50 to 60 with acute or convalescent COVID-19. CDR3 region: CASSQAGSYNEQFF. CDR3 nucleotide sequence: TGTGCCAGCAGTCAAGCAGGGTCCTACAATGAGCAGTTCTTC.